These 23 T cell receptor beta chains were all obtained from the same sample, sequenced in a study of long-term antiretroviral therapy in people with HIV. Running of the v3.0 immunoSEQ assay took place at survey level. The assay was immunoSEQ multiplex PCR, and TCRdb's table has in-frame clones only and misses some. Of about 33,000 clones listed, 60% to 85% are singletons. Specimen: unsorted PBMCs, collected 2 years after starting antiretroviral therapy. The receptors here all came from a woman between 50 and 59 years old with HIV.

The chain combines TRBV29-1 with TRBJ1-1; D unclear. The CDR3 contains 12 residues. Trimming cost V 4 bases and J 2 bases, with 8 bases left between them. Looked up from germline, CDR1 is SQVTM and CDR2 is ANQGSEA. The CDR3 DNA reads TGCAGCGTTGTGCACGTAAACACTGAAGCTTTCTTT. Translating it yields CSVVHVNTEAFF.

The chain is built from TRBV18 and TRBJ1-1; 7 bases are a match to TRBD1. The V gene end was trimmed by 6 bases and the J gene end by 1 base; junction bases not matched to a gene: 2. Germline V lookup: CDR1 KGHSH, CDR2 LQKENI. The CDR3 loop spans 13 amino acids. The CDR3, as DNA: TGTGCCAGCTCCGGGGACAGGAACACTGAAGCTTTCTTT. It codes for CASSGDRNTEAFF.

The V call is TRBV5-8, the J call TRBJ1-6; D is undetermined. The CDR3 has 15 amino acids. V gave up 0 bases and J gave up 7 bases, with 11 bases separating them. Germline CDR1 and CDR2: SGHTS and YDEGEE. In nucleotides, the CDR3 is TGTGCCAGCAGCTTGGAAACGGGATCCAATTCACCCCTCCACTTT. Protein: CASSLETGSNSPLHF.

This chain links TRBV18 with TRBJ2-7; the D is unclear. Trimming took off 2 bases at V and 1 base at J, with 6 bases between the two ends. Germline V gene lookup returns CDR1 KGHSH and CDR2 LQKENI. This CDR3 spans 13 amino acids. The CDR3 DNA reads TGTGCCAGCTCACCAGGGGATTCCTACGAGCAGTACTTC. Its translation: CASSPGDSYEQYF.

CDR3 bases: TGTGCCAGGGATGTTTCGAACACCGGGGAGCTGTTTTTT. Its translation is CARDVSNTGELFF. V is TRBV2 and J is TRBJ2-2; D remains ambiguous. The germline V gene encodes CDR1 SNHLY and CDR2 FYNNEI. The CDR3 loop spans 13 amino acids. V was clipped by 9 bases and J by 0 bases, with 8 bases between them. Supplemented by reference TRBV2 and TRBJ2-2, the full variable domain reads EPEVTQTPSHQVTQMGQEVILRCVPISNHLYFYWYRQILGQKVEFLVSFYNNEISEKSEIFDDQFSVERPDGSNFTLKIRSTKLEDSAMYFCARDVSNTGELFFGEGSRLTVL.

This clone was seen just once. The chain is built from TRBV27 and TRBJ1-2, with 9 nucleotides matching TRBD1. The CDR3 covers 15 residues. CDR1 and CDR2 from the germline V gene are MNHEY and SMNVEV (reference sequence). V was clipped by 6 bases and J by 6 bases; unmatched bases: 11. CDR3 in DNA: TGTGCCAGCAGACGTCCCGGGACAGGGTACGATGGCTACACCTTC. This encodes CASRRPGTGYDGYTF.

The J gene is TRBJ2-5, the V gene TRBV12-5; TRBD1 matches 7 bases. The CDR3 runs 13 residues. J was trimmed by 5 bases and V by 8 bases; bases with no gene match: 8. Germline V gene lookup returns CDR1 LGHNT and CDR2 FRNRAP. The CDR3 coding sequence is TGTGCTAGTTCTACAGGGGTTGGGGAGACCCAGTACTTC. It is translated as CASSTGVGETQYF. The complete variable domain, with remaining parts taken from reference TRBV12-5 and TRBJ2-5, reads DARVTQTPRHKVTEMGQEVTMRCQPILGHNTVFWYRQTMMQGLELLAYFRNRAPLDDSGMPKDRFSAEMPDATLATLKIQPSEPRDSAVYFCASSTGVGETQYFGPGTRLLVL.

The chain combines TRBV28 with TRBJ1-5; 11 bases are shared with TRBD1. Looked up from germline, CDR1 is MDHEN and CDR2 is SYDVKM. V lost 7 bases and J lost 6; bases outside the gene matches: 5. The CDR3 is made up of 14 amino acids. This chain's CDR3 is CASNQGQGGQPQHF. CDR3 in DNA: TGTGCCAGCAACCAGGGACAGGGGGGTCAGCCCCAGCATTTT.

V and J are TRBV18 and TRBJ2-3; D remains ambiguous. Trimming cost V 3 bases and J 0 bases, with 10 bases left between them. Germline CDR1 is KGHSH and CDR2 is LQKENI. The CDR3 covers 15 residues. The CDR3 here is CASSPVYSSTDTQYF. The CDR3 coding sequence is TGTGCCAGCTCACCCGTTTACAGTAGCACAGATACGCAGTATTTT.

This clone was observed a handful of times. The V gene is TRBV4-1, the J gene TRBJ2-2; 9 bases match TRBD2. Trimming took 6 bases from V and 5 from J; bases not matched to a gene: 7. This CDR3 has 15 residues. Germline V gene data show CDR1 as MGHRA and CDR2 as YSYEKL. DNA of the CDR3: TGCGCCAGCAGAGTAGCGGGGGAGGGTACCGGGGAGCTGTTTTTT. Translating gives CASRVAGEGTGELFF.

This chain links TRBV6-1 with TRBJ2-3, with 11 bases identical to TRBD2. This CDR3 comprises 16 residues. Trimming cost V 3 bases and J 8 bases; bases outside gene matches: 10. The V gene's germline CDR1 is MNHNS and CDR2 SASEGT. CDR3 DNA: TGTGCCAGCAGTGAGGGACTAGCGGTCGGGGGAGGTACGCAGTATTTT. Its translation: CASSEGLAVGGGTQYF.

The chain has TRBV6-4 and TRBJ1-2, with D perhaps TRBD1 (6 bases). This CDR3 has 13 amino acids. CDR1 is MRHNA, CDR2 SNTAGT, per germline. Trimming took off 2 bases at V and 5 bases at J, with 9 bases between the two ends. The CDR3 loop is CASSDQTGYGYTF. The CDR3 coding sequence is TGTGCCAGCAGTGACCAAACAGGGTATGGCTACACCTTC.

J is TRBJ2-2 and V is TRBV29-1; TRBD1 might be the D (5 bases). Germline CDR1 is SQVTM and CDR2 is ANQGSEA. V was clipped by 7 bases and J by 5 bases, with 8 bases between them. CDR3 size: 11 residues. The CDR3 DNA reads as TGCAGCGGGGGCGGTACCGGGGAGCTGTTTTTT. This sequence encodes CSGGGTGELFF.

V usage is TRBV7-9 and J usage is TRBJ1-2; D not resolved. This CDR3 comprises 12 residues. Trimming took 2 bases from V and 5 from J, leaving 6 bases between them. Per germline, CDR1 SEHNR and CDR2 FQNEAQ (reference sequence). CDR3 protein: CASSLKGYGYTF. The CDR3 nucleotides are TGTGCCAGCAGCTTAAAAGGTTATGGCTACACCTTC.

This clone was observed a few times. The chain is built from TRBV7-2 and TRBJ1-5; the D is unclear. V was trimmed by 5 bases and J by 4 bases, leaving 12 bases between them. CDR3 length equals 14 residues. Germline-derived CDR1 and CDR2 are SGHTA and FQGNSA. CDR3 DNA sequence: TGTGCCAGCAGCGGACCGAGTGTAAATCAGCCCCAGCATTTT. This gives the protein CASSGPSVNQPQHF.

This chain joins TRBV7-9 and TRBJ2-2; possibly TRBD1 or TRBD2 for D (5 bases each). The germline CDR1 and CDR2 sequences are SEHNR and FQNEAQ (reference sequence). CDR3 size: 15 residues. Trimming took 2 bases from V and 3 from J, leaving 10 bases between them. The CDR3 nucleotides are TGTGCCAGCAGCTTATCGGGGCAGGACACCGGGGAGCTGTTTTTT. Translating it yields CASSLSGQDTGELFF.

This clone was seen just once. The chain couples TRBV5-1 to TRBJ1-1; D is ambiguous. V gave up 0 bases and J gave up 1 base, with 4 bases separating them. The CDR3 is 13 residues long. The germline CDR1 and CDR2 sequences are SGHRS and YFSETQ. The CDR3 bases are TGCGCCAGCAGCTTGGGGGCGAACACTGAAGCTTTCTTT. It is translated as CASSLGANTEAFF.

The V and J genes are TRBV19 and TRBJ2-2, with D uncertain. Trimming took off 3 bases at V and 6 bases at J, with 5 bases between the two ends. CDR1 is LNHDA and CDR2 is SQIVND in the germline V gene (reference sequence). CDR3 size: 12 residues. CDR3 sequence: CASSMRSGELFF. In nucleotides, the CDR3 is TGTGCCAGTAGTATGAGATCCGGGGAGCTGTTTTTT.

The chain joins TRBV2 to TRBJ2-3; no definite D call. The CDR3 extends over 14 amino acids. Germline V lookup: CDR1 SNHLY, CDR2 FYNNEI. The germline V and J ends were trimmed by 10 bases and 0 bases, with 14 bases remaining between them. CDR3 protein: CATTHSASTDTQYF. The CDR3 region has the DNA TGTGCCACCACACACAGTGCTAGCACAGATACGCAGTATTTT.

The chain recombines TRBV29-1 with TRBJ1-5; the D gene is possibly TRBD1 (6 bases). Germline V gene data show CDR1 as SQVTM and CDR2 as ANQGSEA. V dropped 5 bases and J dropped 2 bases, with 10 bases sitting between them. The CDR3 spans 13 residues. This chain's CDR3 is CSVRGAGNQPQHF. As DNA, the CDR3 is TGCAGCGTTCGGGGGGCAGGCAATCAGCCCCAGCATTTT.

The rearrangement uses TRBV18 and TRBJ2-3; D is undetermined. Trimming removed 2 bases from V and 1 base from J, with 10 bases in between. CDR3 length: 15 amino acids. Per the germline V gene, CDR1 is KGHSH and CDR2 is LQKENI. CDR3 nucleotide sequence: TGTGCCAGCTCACCAGGGGAAGGAGGCACAGATACGCAGTATTTT. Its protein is CASSPGEGGTDTQYF. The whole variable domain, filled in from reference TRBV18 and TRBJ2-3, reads NAGVMQNPRHLVRRRGQEARLRCSPMKGHSHVYWYRQLPEEGLKFMVYLQKENIIDESGMPKERFSAEFPKEGPSILRIQQVVRGDSAAYFCASSPGEGGTDTQYFGPGTRLTVL.

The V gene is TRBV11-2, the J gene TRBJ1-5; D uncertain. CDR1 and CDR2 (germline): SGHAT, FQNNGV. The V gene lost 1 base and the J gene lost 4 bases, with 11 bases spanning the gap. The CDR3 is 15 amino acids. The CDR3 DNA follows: TGTGCCAGCAGCTTAGGCGGCAGCTGGAATCAGCCCCAGCATTTT. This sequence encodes CASSLGGSWNQPQHF.

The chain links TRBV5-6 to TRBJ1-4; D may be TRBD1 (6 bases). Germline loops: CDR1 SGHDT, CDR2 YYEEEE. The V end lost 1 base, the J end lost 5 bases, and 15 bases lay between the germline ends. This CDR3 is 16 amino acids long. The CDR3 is CASSLWGAQVNEKLFF. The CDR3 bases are TGTGCCAGCAGCTTGTGGGGGGCGCAGGTGAATGAAAAACTGTTTTTT.